This TCR beta chain is drawn from a study of shared clonotypes between healthy human individuals. General observations from the study: What naive subsets generally showed was a larger estimated richness than memory subsets showed.

Points on this clone: The antigen is not known.

Positively selected for CCR7, the CD45RO-negative cells used as naive CD8 cells excluded terminally differentiated effector memory CD45RA+ cells. Authors' analysis steps: ImmunoSEQ yielded junction-only sequences lacking quality scores, so filtering differed. Repertoires were generated with immunoSEQ multiplex PCR, while TCRdb's copy carries only in-frame clones and drops some. D and trimming were read from the DNA, whereas the V and J calls and clone size are those reported in that table. The data show hundreds of thousands of clones, approximately 95% seen once. This receptor was identified in a woman aged 30 to 39 in good health. The specimen sequenced was naive CD8+ T cells sorted from blood.

CDR3 DNA sequence: TGTGCCAGCAGTTTAGGTACAGGACTAACCTACGAGCAGTACTTC. This encodes CASSLGTGLTYEQYF. The chain carries TRBV28 and TRBJ2-7, with D possibly being TRBD2 (6 bases). The CDR3 loop spans 15 amino acids. V gave up 2 bases and J gave up 2 bases, with 13 bases separating them. Per germline, CDR1 MDHEN and CDR2 SYDVKM.